Listed below are T cell receptor beta chains from one sample, sequenced in a study of shared clonotypes between healthy human individuals. Clones were read by immunoSEQ multiplex PCR, and TCRdb kept only the in-frame ones, dropping some. The sample shows 1.4 million to 1.5 million clones, roughly 95% of them seen only once. Sequencing was performed on naive CD4+ T cells sorted from blood. The receptors were sampled from a man under 40 in good health. The CDR3 runs from the conserved cysteine through the conserved F or W. Each record gives: CDR3 protein, CDR3 DNA, clone size, J gene, V gene, D gene. A D gene is named only where the DNA matches it firmly. Not every row has a clone size; where given, it reads once, few, many or a size class.

CDR3: CASSAGSETYEQYF; DNA: TGCGCCAGCAGCGCCGGATCAGAAACCTACGAGCAGTACTTC; size: -; J: TRBJ2-7; V: TRBV10-1; D: -
CDR3: CASSPTGRTNEKLFF; DNA: TGTGCCAGCAGCCCTACAGGGCGGACTAATGAAAAACTGTTTTTT; size: once; J: TRBJ1-4; V: TRBV7-2; D: -
CDR3: CASSLGPAWREQYF; DNA: TGTGCCAGCAGCTTAGGACCAGCCTGGCGCGAGCAGTACTTC; size: -; J: TRBJ2-7; V: TRBV7-9; D: -
CDR3: CASSGEGQNYNYGYTF; DNA: TGTGCCAGCAGCGGAGAGGGACAGAACTATAACTATGGCTACACCTTC; size: -; J: TRBJ1-2; V: TRBV13; D: TRBD1
CDR3: CASSVAQDSNQPQHF; DNA: TGTGCCAGCAGCGTAGCGCAGGACAGCAATCAGCCCCAGCATTTT; size: few; J: TRBJ1-5; V: TRBV9; D: -
CDR3: CASSQDWGRFYGYTF; DNA: TGCGCCAGCAGCCAAGATTGGGGGCGGTTCTATGGCTACACCTTC; size: -; J: TRBJ1-2; V: TRBV4-1; D: -
CDR3: CASQPIGKWGNTIYF; DNA: TGTGCCTCCCAACCGATCGGGAAGTGGGGAAACACCATATATTTT; size: -; J: TRBJ1-3; V: TRBV7-8; D: -
CDR3: CASSEAARTKIQYEQYF; DNA: TGTGCCAGCAGTGAAGCGGCCAGAACGAAAATCCAATACGAGCAGTACTTC; size: -; J: TRBJ2-7; V: TRBV6-1; D: -
CDR3: CASSLRTSGSLYEQYF; DNA: TGTGCCAGCAGCCTACGGACTAGCGGGAGCCTCTACGAGCAGTACTTC; size: -; J: TRBJ2-7; V: TRBV5-6; D: TRBD2
CDR3: CASSLDQSWANVLTF; DNA: TGTGCCAGCAGCTTGGACCAGTCTTGGGCCAACGTCCTGACTTTC; size: -; J: TRBJ2-6; V: TRBV5-6; D: -
CDR3: CASSLGVAGIYNEQFF; DNA: TGTGCCAGCAGTTTAGGGGTAGCGGGGATTTACAATGAGCAGTTCTTC; size: -; J: TRBJ2-1; V: TRBV28; D: TRBD2
CDR3: CASSLPTSGSNEQFF; DNA: TGTGCCAGCAGCTTACCAACTAGCGGGAGCAATGAGCAGTTCTTC; size: -; J: TRBJ2-1; V: TRBV5-4; D: TRBD2
CDR3: CASSFGAYNEQFF; DNA: TGTGCCAGCAGCTTCGGTGCTTACAATGAGCAGTTCTTC; size: -; J: TRBJ2-1; V: TRBV25-1; D: -
CDR3: CASTPRTENTEAFF; DNA: TGCGCCAGCACTCCCCGGACGGAGAACACTGAAGCTTTCTTT; size: -; J: TRBJ1-1; V: TRBV4-1; D: -
CDR3: CASSPLEVGNTIYF; DNA: TGTGCCAGCAGTCCCCTGGAGGTTGGAAACACCATATATTTT; size: -; J: TRBJ1-3; V: TRBV28; D: -
CDR3: CASSKQGWDTEAFF; DNA: TGTGCCAGCAGTAAACAGGGCTGGGACACTGAAGCTTTCTTT; size: -; J: TRBJ1-1; V: TRBV6-5; D: -
CDR3: CASSRLAGGQETQYF; DNA: TGTGCCAGCAGCCGACTAGCGGGAGGGCAAGAGACCCAGTACTTC; size: -; J: TRBJ2-5; V: TRBV5-6; D: TRBD2
CDR3: CASSPMTDVRPIAENNEQFF; DNA: TGTGCCAGCTCACCTATGACGGACGTCCGGCCTATAGCGGAAAACAATGAGCAGTTCTTC; size: -; J: TRBJ2-1; V: TRBV18; D: -
CDR3: CASSVGGSRNEQFF; DNA: TGTGCCAGCAGCGTAGGTGGTAGTCGAAATGAGCAGTTCTTC; size: -; J: TRBJ2-1; V: TRBV9; D: -
CDR3: CASSTQPTRLREQYF; DNA: TGTGCCAGTAGTACCCAACCCACGCGGCTTCGGGAGCAGTACTTC; size: -; J: TRBJ2-7; V: TRBV19; D: -
CDR3: CASSLARGLNIQYF; DNA: TGTGCCAGCAGCTTAGCGCGAGGGCTAAACATTCAGTACTTC; size: -; J: TRBJ2-4; V: TRBV7-9; D: -
CDR3: CASSLPGGPRYF; DNA: TGTGCCAGCAGCTTGCCCGGAGGGCCGCGGTATTTT; size: -; J: TRBJ2-3; V: TRBV5-6; D: -
CDR3: CASSPLDRGGEQYF; DNA: TGTGCCAGCTCACCATTAGACAGGGGCGGCGAGCAGTACTTC; size: -; J: TRBJ2-7; V: TRBV18; D: TRBD1
CDR3: CASSMTVLAYEQYF; DNA: TGTGCCAGTAGTATGACTGTCTTGGCCTACGAGCAGTACTTC; size: -; J: TRBJ2-7; V: TRBV19; D: -
CDR3: CASSAGTSGSIYSGELFF; DNA: TGTGCCAGCAGTGCCGGGACTAGCGGGTCTATCTATTCCGGGGAGCTGTTTTTT; size: -; J: TRBJ2-2; V: TRBV6-1; D: TRBD2
CDR3: CASSPRPGQLVIAQYF; DNA: TGTGCCAGCAGCCCCCGGCCGGGACAGTTAGTCATTGCGCAGTATTTT; size: -; J: TRBJ2-3; V: TRBV11-2; D: TRBD1
CDR3: CASSPPVSDLNTEAFF; DNA: TGTGCCAGCAGCCCCCCCGTTAGCGACCTGAACACTGAAGCTTTCTTT; size: -; J: TRBJ1-1; V: TRBV7-9; D: -
CDR3: CASSFKGEVGELFF; DNA: TGTGCCAGCAGCTTCAAGGGGGAGGTCGGGGAGCTGTTTTTT; size: -; J: TRBJ2-2; V: TRBV5-4; D: -
CDR3: CATRTEIKDEQFF; DNA: TGTGCCACCCGGACGGAGATAAAGGATGAGCAGTTCTTC; size: -; J: TRBJ2-1; V: TRBV10-3; D: -
CDR3: CASSESRWAGYTF; DNA: TGCGCCAGCAGTGAGTCGCGATGGGCAGGCTACACCTTC; size: -; J: TRBJ1-2; V: TRBV10-1; D: -
CDR3: CASSEARGSRSYF; DNA: TGTGCCAGCAGTGAAGCGCGAGGCAGTAGGTCGTACTTC; size: -; J: TRBJ2-5; V: TRBV2; D: -